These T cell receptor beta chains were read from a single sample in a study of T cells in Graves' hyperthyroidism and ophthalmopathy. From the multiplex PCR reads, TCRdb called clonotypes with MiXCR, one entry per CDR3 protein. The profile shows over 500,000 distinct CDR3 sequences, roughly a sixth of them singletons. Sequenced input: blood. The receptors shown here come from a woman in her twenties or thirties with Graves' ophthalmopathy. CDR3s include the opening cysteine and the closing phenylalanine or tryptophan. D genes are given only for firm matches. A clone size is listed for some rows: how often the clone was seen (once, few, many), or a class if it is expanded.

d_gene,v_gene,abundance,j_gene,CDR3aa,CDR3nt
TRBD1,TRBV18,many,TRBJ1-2,CASSADPFDRDGYTF,TGTGCCAGCTCCGCCGACCCATTTGACAGGGATGGCTACACCTTC
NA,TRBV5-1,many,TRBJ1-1,CASSLERVLSTEAFF,TGCGCCAGCAGCTTGGAGAGGGTCCTGAGCACTGAAGCTTTCTTT
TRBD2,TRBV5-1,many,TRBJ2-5,CASSRGLAGEETQYF,TGCGCCAGCAGCAGGGGACTAGCGGGGGAAGAGACCCAGTACTTC
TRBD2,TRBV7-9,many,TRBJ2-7,CASSPPRSSGTSYEQYF,TGTGCCAGCAGCCCCCCGAGGTCTAGCGGGACAAGCTACGAGCAGTACTTC
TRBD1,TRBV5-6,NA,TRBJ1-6,CASSPTGGQGLLPLHF,TGTGCCAGCAGCCCAACAGGGGGACAGGGGCTTTTGCCCCTCCACTTT
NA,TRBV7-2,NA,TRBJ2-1,CASSLSAGAEQFF,TGTGCCAGCAGCTTATCTGCGGGGGCAGAGCAGTTCTTC
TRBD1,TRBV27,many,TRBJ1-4,CASSPQTGGGEKLFF,TGTGCCAGCAGTCCGCAGACAGGGGGGGGTGAAAAACTGTTTTTT
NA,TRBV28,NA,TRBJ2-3,CASTPGLPTQYF,TGTGCCAGCACCCCGGGACTCCCTACGCAGTATTTT
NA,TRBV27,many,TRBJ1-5,CASSFSGVGQPQHF,TGTGCCAGCAGTTTCTCAGGGGTCGGTCAGCCCCAGCATTTT
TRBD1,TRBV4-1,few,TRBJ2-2,CASSLSGQGRTGELFF,TGCGCCAGCAGCCTATCGGGACAGGGAAGGACCGGGGAGCTGTTTTTT
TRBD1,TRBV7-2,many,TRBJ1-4,CASSLEEGGATNEKLFF,TGTGCCAGCAGCTTAGAAGAAGGGGGCGCGACTAATGAAAAACTGTTTTTT
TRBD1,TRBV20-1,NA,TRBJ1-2,CSALDRGMYGYTF,TGCAGTGCTTTGGACAGGGGAATGTATGGCTACACCTTC
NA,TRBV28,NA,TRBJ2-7,CASSLWSGDRYEQYF,TGTGCCAGCAGTTTATGGTCAGGGGACCGATACGAGCAGTACTTC
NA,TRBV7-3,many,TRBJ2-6,CASSHNSGANVLTF,TGTGCCAGCAGCCACAACTCTGGGGCCAACGTCCTGACTTTC
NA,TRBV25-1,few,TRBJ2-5,CASSDALAGETQYF,TGTGCCAGCAGTGACGCCCTGGCAGGAGAGACCCAGTACTTC
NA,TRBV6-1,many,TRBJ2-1,CASSGERGSYNEQFF,TGTGCCAGCAGTGGCGAGAGGGGCTCCTACAATGAGCAGTTCTTC
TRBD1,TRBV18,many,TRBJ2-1,CASSRDRAEQFF,TGTGCCAGCTCACGTGACAGGGCTGAGCAGTTCTTC
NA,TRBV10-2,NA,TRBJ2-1,CASSRLSPEQFF,TGCGCCAGCAGTCGACTGTCTCCGGAGCAGTTCTTC
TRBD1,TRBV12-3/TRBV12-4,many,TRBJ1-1,CASLTGAAEAFF,TGTGCCAGCCTTACAGGGGCGGCTGAAGCTTTCTTT
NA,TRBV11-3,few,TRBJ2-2,CASSSNLVTGELFF,TGTGCCAGCAGCTCCAACTTAGTAACCGGGGAGCTGTTTTTT
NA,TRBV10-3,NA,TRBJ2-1,CAISESEDSYNEQFF,TGTGCCATCAGTGAGTCGGAGGACTCCTACAATGAGCAGTTCTTC
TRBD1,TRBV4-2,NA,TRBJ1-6,CASSQDRDRANNSPLHF,TGTGCCAGCAGCCAAGACCGGGACAGGGCGAATAATTCACCCCTCCACTTT
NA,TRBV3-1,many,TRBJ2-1,CASSQSAGQMGQFF,TGTGCCAGCAGCCAATCCGCCGGACAAATGGGGCAGTTCTTC
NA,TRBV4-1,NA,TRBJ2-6,CASRSRLSGANVLTF,TGCGCCAGCAGGTCCCGACTTTCCGGGGCCAACGTCCTGACTTTC
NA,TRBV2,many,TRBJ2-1,CASSDPMGPNEQFF,TGTGCCAGCAGTGACCCCATGGGCCCGAATGAGCAGTTCTTC
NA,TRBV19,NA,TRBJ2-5,CASSIDGGRLQETQYF,TGTGCCAGTAGTATAGATGGGGGGCGCTTACAAGAGACCCAGTACTTC
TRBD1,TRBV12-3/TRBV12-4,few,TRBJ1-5,CASSARTGAGNQPQHF,TGTGCCAGCAGTGCTCGGACAGGGGCGGGCAATCAGCCCCAGCATTTT
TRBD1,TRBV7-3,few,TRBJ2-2,CASSSATGAVTGELFF,TGTGCCAGCAGCTCTGCGACAGGGGCGGTCACCGGGGAGCTGTTTTTT
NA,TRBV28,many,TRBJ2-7,CASSRTGVLDEQYF,TGTGCCAGCAGCCGGACGGGTGTCCTGGACGAGCAGTACTTC
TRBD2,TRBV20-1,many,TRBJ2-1,CSARDRTSGINEQFF,TGCAGTGCTAGAGATCGAACTAGCGGGATCAATGAGCAGTTCTTC
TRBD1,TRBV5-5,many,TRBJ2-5,CASSVEGQGAQETQYF,TGTGCCAGCAGCGTGGAGGGACAGGGGGCCCAAGAGACCCAGTACTTC
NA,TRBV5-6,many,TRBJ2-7,CASSQNKLHTTYYEQYF,TGTGCCAGCAGCCAAAACAAACTCCACACGACCTACTACGAGCAGTACTTC
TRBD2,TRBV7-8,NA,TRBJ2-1,CASSTRTSGRGEQFF,TGTGCCAGCAGCACAAGGACTAGCGGGAGGGGTGAGCAGTTCTTC
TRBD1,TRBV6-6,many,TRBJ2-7,CASSYSLGQESEQYF,TGTGCCAGCAGTTACTCGCTCGGACAGGAAAGCGAGCAGTACTTC
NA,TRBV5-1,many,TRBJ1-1,CASRPTGRTTEAFF,TGCGCCAGCCGTCCCACCGGCAGGACCACTGAAGCTTTCTTT
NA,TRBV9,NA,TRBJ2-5,CASSARGSGTQYF,TGTGCCAGCAGCGCCCGCGGTAGTGGGACCCAGTACTTC
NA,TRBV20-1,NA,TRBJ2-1,CSAPDADEQFF,TGCAGTGCCCCAGATGCGGATGAGCAGTTCTTC
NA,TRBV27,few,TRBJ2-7,CASSRQLSSYEQYF,TGTGCCAGCAGTCGACAGCTTAGCTCCTACGAGCAGTACTTC
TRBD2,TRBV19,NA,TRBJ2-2,CASSILTSGMTGELFF,TGTGCCAGTAGTATCCTGACTAGCGGGATGACCGGGGAGCTGTTTTTT
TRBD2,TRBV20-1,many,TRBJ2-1,CSARGLAGVENEQFF,TGCAGTGCTAGGGGACTAGCGGGAGTTGAGAATGAGCAGTTCTTC
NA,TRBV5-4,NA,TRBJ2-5,CASSFTGRKETQYF,TGTGCCAGCAGCTTTACGGGCCGGAAAGAGACCCAGTACTTC
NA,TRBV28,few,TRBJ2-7,CASTLSMGLPYEQYF,TGTGCCAGCACATTATCGATGGGGCTCCCCTACGAGCAGTACTTC
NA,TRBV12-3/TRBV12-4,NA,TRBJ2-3,CASSFPGVTDTQYF,TGTGCCAGCAGTTTTCCCGGGGTCACAGATACGCAGTATTTT
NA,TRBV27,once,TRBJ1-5,CATQAVGWGRRPQHF,TGTGCCACCCAGGCAGTTGGTTGGGGCAGACGGCCCCAGCATTTT
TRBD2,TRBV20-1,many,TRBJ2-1,CSVTSGINNEQFF,TGCAGTGTAACTAGCGGGATCAACAATGAGCAGTTCTTC
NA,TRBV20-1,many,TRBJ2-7,CSAREDTSSYEQYF,TGCAGTGCTAGAGAGGACACAAGCTCCTACGAGCAGTACTTC
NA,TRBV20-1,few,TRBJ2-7,CSAERTSYEQYF,TGCAGTGCCGAAAGAACGTCCTACGAGCAGTACTTC
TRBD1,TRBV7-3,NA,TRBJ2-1,CASSSRDSPSSYDEQFF,TGTGCCAGCAGCTCAAGGGACAGTCCCAGCTCCTACGATGAGCAGTTCTTC
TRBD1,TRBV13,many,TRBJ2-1,CASSPGTGGGNEQFF,TGTGCCAGCAGCCCGGGGACAGGGGGAGGAAATGAGCAGTTCTTC
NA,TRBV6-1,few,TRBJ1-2,CASSPDMDYGYTF,TGTGCCAGCAGCCCCGACATGGACTATGGCTACACCTTC
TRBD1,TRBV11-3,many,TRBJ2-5,CASSPRTGQTQYF,TGTGCCAGCAGCCCCCGGACAGGGCAGACCCAGTACTTC
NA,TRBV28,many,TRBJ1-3,CASSTRSGPNSGNTIYF,TGTGCCAGCAGTACTAGGTCGGGGCCTAACTCTGGAAACACCATATATTTT
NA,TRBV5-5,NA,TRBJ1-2,CASSLGAGMGYGYTF,TGTGCCAGCAGCTTGGGTGCGGGAATGGGCTATGGCTACACCTTC
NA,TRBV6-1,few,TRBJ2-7,CATSTRGSMGQYF,TGTGCCACCTCGACCAGGGGCTCGATGGGGCAGTACTTC
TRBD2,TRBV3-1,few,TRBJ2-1,CASSGGRGRAVEQFF,TGTGCCAGCAGCGGAGGACGCGGGAGGGCCGTTGAGCAGTTCTTC
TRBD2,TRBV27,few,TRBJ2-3,CANTGTSGRKGTDTQYF,TGTGCCAACACCGGGACTAGCGGGAGGAAGGGGACAGATACGCAGTATTTT
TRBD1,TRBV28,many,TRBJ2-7,CASRLRDRGNYEQYF,TGTGCCAGCAGGCTCCGGGACAGGGGGAACTACGAGCAGTACTTC